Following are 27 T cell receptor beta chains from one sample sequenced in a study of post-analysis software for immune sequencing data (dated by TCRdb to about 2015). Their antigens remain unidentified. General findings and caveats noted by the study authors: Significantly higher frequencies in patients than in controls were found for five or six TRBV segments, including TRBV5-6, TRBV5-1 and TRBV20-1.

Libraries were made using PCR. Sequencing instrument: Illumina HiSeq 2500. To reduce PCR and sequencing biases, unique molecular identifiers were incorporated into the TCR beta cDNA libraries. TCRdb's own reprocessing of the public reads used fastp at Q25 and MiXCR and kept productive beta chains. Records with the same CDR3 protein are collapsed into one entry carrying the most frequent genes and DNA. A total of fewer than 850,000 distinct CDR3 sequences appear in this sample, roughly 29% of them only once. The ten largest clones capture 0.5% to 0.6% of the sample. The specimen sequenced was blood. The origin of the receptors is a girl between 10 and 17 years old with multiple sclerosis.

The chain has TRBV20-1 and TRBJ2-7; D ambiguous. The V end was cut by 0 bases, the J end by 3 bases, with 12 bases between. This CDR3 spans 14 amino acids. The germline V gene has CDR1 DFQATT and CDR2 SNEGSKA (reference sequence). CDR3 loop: CSARDPISVYEQYF. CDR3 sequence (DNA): TGCAGTGCTAGAGACCCTATTTCGGTCTACGAGCAGTACTTC.

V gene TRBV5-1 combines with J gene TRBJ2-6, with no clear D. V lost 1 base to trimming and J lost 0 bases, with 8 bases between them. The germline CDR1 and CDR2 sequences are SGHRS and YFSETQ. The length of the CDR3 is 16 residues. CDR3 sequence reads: CASSLSGSSGANVLTF. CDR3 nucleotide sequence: TGCGCCAGCAGCTTGAGTGGCAGCTCTGGGGCCAACGTCCTGACTTTC.

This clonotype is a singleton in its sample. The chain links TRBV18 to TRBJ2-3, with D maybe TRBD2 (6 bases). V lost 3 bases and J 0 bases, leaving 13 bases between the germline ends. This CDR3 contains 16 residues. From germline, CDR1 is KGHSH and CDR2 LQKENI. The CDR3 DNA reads TGTGCCAGCTCACCGCGTGTGGGGGGAAGCACAGATACGCAGTATTTT. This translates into CASSPRVGGSTDTQYF.

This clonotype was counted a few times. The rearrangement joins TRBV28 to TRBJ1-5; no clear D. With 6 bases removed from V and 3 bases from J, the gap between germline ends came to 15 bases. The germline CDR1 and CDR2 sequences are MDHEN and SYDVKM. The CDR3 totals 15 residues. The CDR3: CASRSQAADNQPQHF. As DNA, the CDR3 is TGTGCCAGCAGATCTCAGGCGGCAGACAATCAGCCCCAGCATTTT.

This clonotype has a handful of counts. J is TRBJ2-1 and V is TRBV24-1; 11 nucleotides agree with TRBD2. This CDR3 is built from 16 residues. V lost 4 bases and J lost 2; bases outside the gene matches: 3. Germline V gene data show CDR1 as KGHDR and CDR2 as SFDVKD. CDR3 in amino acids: CATSDPLAGAYNEQFF. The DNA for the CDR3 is TGTGCCACCAGTGACCCACTAGCGGGAGCCTACAATGAGCAGTTCTTC.

Written as DNA, the CDR3 is TGTGCCAGCAGTGATGTTTTGGCACGACAGCCCCAGCATTTT. Encoded protein: CASSDVLARQPQHF. The chain has TRBV7-2 and TRBJ1-5; D not resolved. This CDR3 has 14 amino acids. The germline V gene encodes CDR1 SGHTA and CDR2 FQGNSA. V was cut by 6 bases and J by 7 bases, with 16 bases left in between.

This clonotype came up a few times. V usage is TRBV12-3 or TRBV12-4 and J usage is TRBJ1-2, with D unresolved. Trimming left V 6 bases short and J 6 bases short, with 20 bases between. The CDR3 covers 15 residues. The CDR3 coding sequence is TGTGCCAGCAGACAAACGGCCAGCCTCTTCGATGGCTACACCTTC. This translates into CASRQTASLFDGYTF.

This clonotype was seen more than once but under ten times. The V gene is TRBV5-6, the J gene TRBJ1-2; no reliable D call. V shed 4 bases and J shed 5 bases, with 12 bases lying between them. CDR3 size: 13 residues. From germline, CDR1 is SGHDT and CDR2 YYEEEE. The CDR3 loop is CASSTDVAYGYTF. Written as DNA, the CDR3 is TGTGCCAGCAGCACGGACGTCGCGTATGGCTACACCTTC.

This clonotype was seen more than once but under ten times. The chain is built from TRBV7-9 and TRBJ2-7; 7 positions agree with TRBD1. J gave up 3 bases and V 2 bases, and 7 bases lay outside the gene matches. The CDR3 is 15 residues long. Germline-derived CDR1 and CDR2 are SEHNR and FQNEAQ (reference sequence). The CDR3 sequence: CASSLRGTVVYEQYF. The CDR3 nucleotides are TGTGCCAGCAGCTTACGAGGGACAGTGGTCTACGAGCAGTACTTC.

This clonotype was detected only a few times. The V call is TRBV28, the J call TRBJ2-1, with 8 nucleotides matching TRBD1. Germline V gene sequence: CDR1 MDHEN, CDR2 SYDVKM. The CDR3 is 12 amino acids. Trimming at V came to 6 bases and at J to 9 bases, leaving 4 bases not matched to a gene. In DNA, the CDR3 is TGTGCCAGCAGAACCGACAGGGGTGAGCAGTTCTTC. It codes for CASRTDRGEQFF. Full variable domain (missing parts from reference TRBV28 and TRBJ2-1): DVKVTQSSRYLVKRTGEKVFLECVQDMDHENMFWYRQDPGLGLRLIYFSYDVKMKEKGDIPEGYSVSREKKERFSLILESASTNQTSMYLCASRTDRGEQFFGPGTRLTVL.

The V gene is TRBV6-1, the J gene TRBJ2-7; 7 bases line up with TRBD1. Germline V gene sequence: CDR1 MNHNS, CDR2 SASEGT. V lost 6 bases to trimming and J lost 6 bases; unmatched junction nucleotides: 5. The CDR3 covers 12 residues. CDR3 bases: TGTGCCAGCAGAGACAGGGTCGGCGAGCAGTACTTC. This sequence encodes CASRDRVGEQYF.

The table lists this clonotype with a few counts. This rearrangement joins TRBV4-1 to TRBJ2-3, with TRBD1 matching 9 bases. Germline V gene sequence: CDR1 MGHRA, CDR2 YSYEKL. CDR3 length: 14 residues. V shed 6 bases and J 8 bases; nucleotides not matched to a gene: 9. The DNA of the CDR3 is TGCGCCAGCAGTCCGGACAGGGGCGTAGGTACGCAGTATTTT. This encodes CASSPDRGVGTQYF.

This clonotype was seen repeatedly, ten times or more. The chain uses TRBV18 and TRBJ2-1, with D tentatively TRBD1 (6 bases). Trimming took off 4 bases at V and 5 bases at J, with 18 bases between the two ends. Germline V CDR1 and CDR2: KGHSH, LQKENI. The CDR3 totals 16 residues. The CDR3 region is CASSQNRASSHNEQFF. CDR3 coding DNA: TGTGCCAGCTCACAGAACAGGGCCTCTTCCCACAATGAGCAGTTCTTC.

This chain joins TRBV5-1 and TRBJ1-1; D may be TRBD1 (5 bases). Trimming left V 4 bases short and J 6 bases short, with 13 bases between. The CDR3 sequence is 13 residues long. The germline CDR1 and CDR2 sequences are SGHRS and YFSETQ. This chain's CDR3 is CASSPRLGAEAFF. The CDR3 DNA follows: TGCGCCAGCAGCCCTAGGTTGGGGGCTGAAGCTTTCTTT.

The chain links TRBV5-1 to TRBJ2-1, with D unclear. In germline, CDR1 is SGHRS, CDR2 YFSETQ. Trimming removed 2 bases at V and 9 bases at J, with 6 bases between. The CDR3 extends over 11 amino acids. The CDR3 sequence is CASSLDIEQFF. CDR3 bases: TGCGCCAGCAGCTTAGACATTGAGCAGTTCTTC.

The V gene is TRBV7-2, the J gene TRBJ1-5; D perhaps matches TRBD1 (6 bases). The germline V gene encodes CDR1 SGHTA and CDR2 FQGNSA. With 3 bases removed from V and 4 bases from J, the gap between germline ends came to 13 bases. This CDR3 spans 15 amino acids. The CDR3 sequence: CASSLGRQGNQPQHF. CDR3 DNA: TGTGCCAGCAGCTTGGGGCGGCAGGGGAATCAGCCCCAGCATTTT.

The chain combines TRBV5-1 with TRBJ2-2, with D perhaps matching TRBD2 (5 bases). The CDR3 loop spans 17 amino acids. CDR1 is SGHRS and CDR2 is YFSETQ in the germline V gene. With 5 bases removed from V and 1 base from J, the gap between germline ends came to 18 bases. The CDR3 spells CASSHETPGKNTGELFF. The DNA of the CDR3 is TGCGCCAGCAGTCACGAAACCCCGGGGAAGAACACCGGGGAGCTGTTTTTT.

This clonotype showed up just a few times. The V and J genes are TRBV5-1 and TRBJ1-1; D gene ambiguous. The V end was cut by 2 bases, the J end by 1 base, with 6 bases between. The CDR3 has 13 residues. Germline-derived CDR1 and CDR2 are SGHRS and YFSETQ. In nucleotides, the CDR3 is TGCGCCAGCAGCTTCTTCGAGAACACTGAAGCTTTCTTT. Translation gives CASSFFENTEAFF.

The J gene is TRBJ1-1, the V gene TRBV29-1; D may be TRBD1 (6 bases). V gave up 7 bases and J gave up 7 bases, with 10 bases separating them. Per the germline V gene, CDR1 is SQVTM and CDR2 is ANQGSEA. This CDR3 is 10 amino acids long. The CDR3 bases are TGCAGCGCCTTACAGGGTGAAGCTTTCTTT. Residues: CSALQGEAFF.

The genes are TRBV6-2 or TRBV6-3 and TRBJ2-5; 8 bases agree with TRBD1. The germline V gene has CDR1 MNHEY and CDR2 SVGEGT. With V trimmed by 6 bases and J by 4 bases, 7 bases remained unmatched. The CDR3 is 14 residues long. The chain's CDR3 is CASRQSGQGETQYF. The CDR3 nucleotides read TGTGCCAGCAGGCAGAGCGGACAGGGAGAGACCCAGTACTTC.

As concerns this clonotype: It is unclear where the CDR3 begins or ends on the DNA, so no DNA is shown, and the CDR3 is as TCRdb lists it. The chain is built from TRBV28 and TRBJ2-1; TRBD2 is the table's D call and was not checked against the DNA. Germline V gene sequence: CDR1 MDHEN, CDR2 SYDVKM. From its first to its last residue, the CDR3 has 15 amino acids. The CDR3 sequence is CASRVGQGSYNEQVF.

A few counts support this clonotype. The CDR3 DNA reads as TGTGCCAGCAGTTACTCGGCAGTCAGAAATGAGCAGTTCTTC. Its translation: CASSYSAVRNEQFF. The chain combines TRBV6-2 or TRBV6-3 with TRBJ2-1; D unclear. From germline, CDR1 is MNHEY and CDR2 SVGEGT. The CDR3 covers 14 residues. V was clipped by 0 bases and J by 7 bases, with 10 bases between them.

The chain's CDR3 is CASSPKSGSFDEQYF. In nucleotides, the CDR3 is TGTGCCAGCTCACCCAAGAGCGGGAGTTTCGACGAGCAGTACTTC. The chain carries TRBV18 and TRBJ2-7; 8 bases map to TRBD2. The V gene's germline CDR1 is KGHSH and CDR2 LQKENI. The V gene end was trimmed by 3 bases and the J gene end by 5 bases; junction bases not matched to a gene: 9. This CDR3 is 15 amino acids long. The full variable domain, in which reference TRBV18 and TRBJ2-7 provide the parts outside the CDR3, is NAGVMQNPRHLVRRRGQEARLRCSPMKGHSHVYWYRQLPEEGLKFMVYLQKENIIDESGMPKERFSAEFPKEGPSILRIQQVVRGDSAAYFCASSPKSGSFDEQYFGPGTRLTVT.

DNA of the CDR3: TGCGCCAGCAGCCTAAAAGCGTGGGGGCAAGAGACCCAGTACTTC. It translates to CASSLKAWGQETQYF. The rearrangement joins TRBV5-1 to TRBJ2-5, with D perhaps assigned TRBD1 or TRBD2 (5 bases each). In germline, CDR1 is SGHRS, CDR2 YFSETQ. Trimming removed 4 bases from V and 2 bases from J, with 15 bases in between. The CDR3 is 15 residues long.

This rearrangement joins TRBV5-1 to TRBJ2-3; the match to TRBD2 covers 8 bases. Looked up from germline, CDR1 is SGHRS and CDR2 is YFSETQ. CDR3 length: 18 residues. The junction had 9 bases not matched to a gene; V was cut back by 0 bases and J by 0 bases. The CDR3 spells CASSLAGSGGASTDTQYF. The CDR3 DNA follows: TGCGCCAGCAGCTTGGCCGGCAGCGGGGGAGCTAGCACAGATACGCAGTATTTT.

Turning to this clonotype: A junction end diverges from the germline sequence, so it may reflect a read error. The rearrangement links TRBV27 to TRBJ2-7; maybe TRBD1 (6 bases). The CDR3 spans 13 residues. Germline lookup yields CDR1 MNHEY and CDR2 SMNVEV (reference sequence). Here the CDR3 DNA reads TGTGCCACCAGTAAAGGGGGAGCCTACGAGCAGTACTTC. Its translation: CATSKGGAYEQYF.

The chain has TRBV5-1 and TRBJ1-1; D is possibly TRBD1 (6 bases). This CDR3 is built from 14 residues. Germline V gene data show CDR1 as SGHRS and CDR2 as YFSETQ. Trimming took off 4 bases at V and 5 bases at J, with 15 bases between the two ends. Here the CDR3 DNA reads TGCGCCAGCAGCGCCCCTACAGGGTTGACTGAAGCTTTCTTT. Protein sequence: CASSAPTGLTEAFF.